This TCR beta chain was identified in a study of tumor-infiltrating lymphocytes in localized non-small cell lung cancer. Study at large: Patients included smokers and never-smokers with various histologies, some sampled after neoadjuvant chemotherapy. Tumor tissue and non-adjacent uninvolved lung came from each patient.

Sequencing was performed with immunoSEQ multiplex PCR; in TCRdb, only in-frame clones are kept and a portion is missing. The sample has about 16,000 clones; almost 70% are singletons. Study observations and caveats: Each assay used a separate piece of the same tissue. Compared with uninvolved lung, tumors showed higher T cell infiltration by TCRbeta sequencing.

As concerns this clone: Its antigen remains unidentified.

The CDR3 consists of 12 residues. CDR1 SQVTM and CDR2 ANQGSEA come from the germline V gene. Trimming left V 5 bases short and J 0 bases short, with 5 bases between. The chain carries TRBV29-1 and TRBJ1-3; D is ambiguous. The receptor's source is a human donor with non-small cell lung cancer. Sequenced: lung tumor tissue. CDR3: CSVLVSGNTIYF. CDR3 DNA sequence: TGCAGCGTTTTAGTCTCTGGAAACACCATATATTTT.